The 29 T cell receptor beta chains in this list originate from one sample, sequenced in a study of blood T cell repertoires in COVID-19. Using immunoSEQ multiplex PCR, the repertoire was profiled, and TCRdb retains in-frame clones only, with some absent. The sample shows about 310,000 clones, around 90% of them seen only once. The sample taken for sequencing was PBMCs or T cells enriched from blood (not recorded which). These receptors were obtained from a young woman with acute COVID-19.

The V call is TRBV27, the J call TRBJ2-2, with 7 bases aligning to TRBD2. The germline gives CDR1 MNHEY, CDR2 SMNVEV (reference sequence). Germline trimming cut 6 bases from V and 7 bases from J; bases unmatched to any gene: 11. CDR3 length: 15 residues. The DNA for the CDR3 is TGTGCCAGCAGGCGACAAGCGGGAATCGTCGGGGAGCTGTTTTTT. Amino acids: CASRRQAGIVGELFF.

The CDR3 nucleotides read TGTGCCAGCAGTTTACTCGGTCGGACAACCTACAATGAGCAGTTCTTC. This encodes CASSLLGRTTYNEQFF. The V and J genes are TRBV28 and TRBJ2-1, with D perhaps TRBD1 (5 bases). This CDR3 has 16 residues. Per the germline V gene, CDR1 is MDHEN and CDR2 is SYDVKM. V lost 2 bases and J lost 2, with 13 bases in between.

The genes are TRBV19 and TRBJ1-1; TRBD1 is a possible D gene (5 bases). CDR3 size: 15 residues. CDR1 and CDR2 from the germline V gene are LNHDA and SQIVND (reference sequence). Trimming shortened V by 7 bases and J by 3 bases, and 18 bases separated the two germline ends. The CDR3 DNA reads as TGTGCCAGTACCCCTGGGCTCTGGGGGGACACTGAAGCTTTCTTT. Protein product: CASTPGLWGDTEAFF.

This chain joins TRBV29-1 and TRBJ1-2, with 12 positions matching TRBD1. This CDR3 is 15 amino acids long. The germline V gene has CDR1 SQVTM and CDR2 ANQGSEA. Trimming cost V 3 bases and J 8 bases; bases outside gene matches: 10. Here the CDR3 reads CSVERGTGGAVGYTF. Written as DNA, the CDR3 is TGCAGCGTTGAGAGGGGGACAGGGGGCGCGGTAGGCTACACCTTC.

In this sample, this clone turned up a few times. This sequence joins TRBV6-5 and TRBJ1-1, with a weak D call TRBD1 (5 bases). The CDR3 is made up of 13 amino acids. Trimming took 8 bases from V and 1 from J, leaving 11 bases between them. Germline CDR1 and CDR2: MNHEY and SVGAGI. In DNA, the CDR3 is TGTGCCAGCCAAGACGGACAGAACACTGAAGCTTTCTTT. Translated: CASQDGQNTEAFF.

The chain has TRBV5-1 and TRBJ2-7, with 7 bases fitting TRBD2. The germline V gene has CDR1 SGHRS and CDR2 YFSETQ. V dropped 3 bases and J dropped 5; count of bases not matched to a gene: 8. This CDR3 is built from 14 residues. This chain's CDR3 is CASSSAGEEDEQYF. In DNA, the CDR3 is TGCGCCAGCAGCTCGGCGGGAGAAGAGGACGAGCAGTACTTC.

The rearrangement uses TRBV4-2 and TRBJ2-2; 8 bases fit TRBD2. The CDR3 is 13 amino acids. V gave up 0 bases and J gave up 14 bases; unmatched junction bases: 5. CDR1 and CDR2 from the germline V gene are LGHNA and YNFKEQ. CDR3 amino acids: CASSQDWREELFF. The CDR3 DNA sequence: TGTGCCAGCAGCCAAGATTGGCGGGAGGAACTGTTTTTT.

This clone was seen just once. This chain links TRBV18 with TRBJ2-1; D is possibly TRBD1 (6 bases). Trimming shortened V by 0 bases and J by 0 bases, and 9 bases separated the two germline ends. CDR1 KGHSH and CDR2 LQKENI come from the germline V gene. The CDR3 covers 16 residues. The CDR3 region is CASSPPQGYSYNEQFF. In DNA, the CDR3 is TGTGCCAGCTCACCACCCCAGGGGTACTCCTACAATGAGCAGTTCTTC.

This clone appeared a single time. This chain joins TRBV30 and TRBJ2-1; D possibly corresponds to TRBD2 (6 bases). Germline V gene data show CDR1 as GTSNPN and CDR2 as SVGIG (reference sequence). This CDR3 is built from 16 residues. Trimming took off 1 base at V and 4 bases at J, with 17 bases between the two ends. DNA for the CDR3: TGTGCCTGGAGTGGGCCCGGCCTAGCGTCATACAATGAGCAGTTCTTC. It codes for CAWSGPGLASYNEQFF.

This clone was seen once. J is TRBJ1-3 and V is TRBV2; maybe TRBD1 (6 bases). Trimming took 9 bases from V and 2 from J, leaving 14 bases between them. From germline, CDR1 is SNHLY and CDR2 FYNNEI. The CDR3 is made up of 14 amino acids. The CDR3 region is CASGNREPGNTIYF. For the CDR3, the DNA is TGTGCCAGTGGGAACAGGGAGCCTGGAAACACCATATATTTT.

The chain carries TRBV12-3 or TRBV12-4 and TRBJ1-2; 7 nucleotides line up with TRBD1. The V and J ends lost 5 bases and 12 bases, in that order; junction bases with no gene match: 6. CDR3 length: 11 residues. CDR3 sequence: CASSPGTDDTF. DNA of the CDR3: TGTGCCAGCAGTCCCGGGACAGATGACACCTTC.

The chain couples TRBV13 to TRBJ1-2; the match to TRBD1 covers 12 bases. J lost 8 bases, V lost 3 bases, and 4 bases had no gene match. The CDR3 has 14 amino acids. Germline CDR1 PRHDT, CDR2 FYEKMQ (reference sequence). DNA of the CDR3: TGTGCCAGCAGCTTGGGACAGGGGGCGCGGGGCTACACCTTC. It yields the protein CASSLGQGARGYTF.

V is TRBV4-1 and J is TRBJ1-1; D unresolved. Germline loops: CDR1 MGHRA, CDR2 YSYEKL. V gave up 1 base and J gave up 4 bases, with 13 bases separating them. This CDR3 region has 15 residues. In nucleotides, the CDR3 is TGCGCCAGCAGCCAAGCCGCGAAGGAGGGCACTGAAGCTTTCTTT. This encodes CASSQAAKEGTEAFF.

This chain links TRBV7-2 with TRBJ1-3; 7 nucleotides line up with TRBD1. The V and J ends lost 4 bases and 2 bases, in that order; junction bases with no gene match: 5. Germline V gene lookup returns CDR1 SGHTA and CDR2 FQGNSA. This CDR3 comprises 15 residues. For the CDR3, the DNA is TGTGCCAGCAGCTCCCACACAGGGGCTGGAAACACCATATATTTT. Translating gives CASSSHTGAGNTIYF.

In the case of this clone: Other DNA sequences within the sample encode an identical CDR3. The CDR3 reads CASSRQDSNQPQHF. The CDR3 DNA is TGTGCCAGTAGTAGACAGGATAGCAATCAGCCCCAGCATTTT. The chain links TRBV19 to TRBJ1-5; TRBD1 is a possible D gene (6 bases). Trimming left V 4 bases short and J 0 bases short, with 7 bases between. This CDR3 region has 14 residues. CDR1 LNHDA and CDR2 SQIVND come from the germline V gene (reference sequence).

The CDR3 here is CASRRTGDTGELFF. The CDR3 DNA reads TGTGCCAGCAGGCGGACAGGGGACACCGGGGAGCTGTTTTTT. The chain links TRBV6-4 to TRBJ2-2; 9 bases map to TRBD1. V lost 6 bases to trimming and J lost 3 bases; unmatched junction nucleotides: 2. The CDR3 extends over 14 amino acids. Germline CDR1 MRHNA, CDR2 SNTAGT.

This clone was observed once. The gene calls are TRBV11-3 and TRBJ2-1; 7 bases agree with TRBD2. Unmatched junction bases numbered 8, after V lost 4 bases and J lost 2 bases. Per the germline V gene, CDR1 is SGHNT and CDR2 is YENEEA. This CDR3 is built from 16 residues. The CDR3 bases are TGTGCCAGCAGCTCGTCGCCCGGACTAGCCTACAATGAGCAGTTCTTC. This translates into CASSSSPGLAYNEQFF.

This clone appeared once. The gene calls are TRBV28 and TRBJ2-7; 7 positions match TRBD1. The V segment lost 5 bases and the J segment 0 bases; nucleotides outside the gene matches: 7. CDR3 length: 15 residues. Per the germline V gene, CDR1 is MDHEN and CDR2 is SYDVKM. The CDR3 DNA reads as TGTGCCAGCAGTCCGGACAGGTCCTTCTCCTACGAGCAGTACTTC. Protein: CASSPDRSFSYEQYF.

This sequence joins TRBV18 and TRBJ2-3; weak D call: TRBD2 (6 bases). The V and J ends lost 2 bases and 6 bases respectively, with 6 bases between them. CDR3 size: 12 residues. Looked up from germline, CDR1 is KGHSH and CDR2 is LQKENI. The CDR3 sequence is CASSPGGDTQYF. CDR3 DNA: TGTGCCAGCTCACCAGGGGGGGATACGCAGTATTTT.

The J gene is TRBJ2-2, the V gene TRBV27, with 7 bases fitting TRBD1. The CDR3 is made up of 16 amino acids. Germline values: CDR1 MNHEY, CDR2 SMNVEV (reference sequence). V shed 5 bases, J shed 6 bases, and the junction held 12 bases outside the gene matches. CDR3 amino acids: CASSPMGPTGSGELFF. CDR3 bases: TGTGCCAGCAGTCCGATGGGGCCGACAGGGTCCGGGGAGCTGTTTTTT.

The chain uses TRBV18 and TRBJ1-5; D ambiguous. Trimming shortened V by 2 bases and J by 8 bases, and 19 bases separated the two germline ends. Germline V gives CDR1 KGHSH, CDR2 LQKENI. CDR3 size: 16 residues. For the CDR3, the DNA is TGTGCCAGCTCACCAGATGGCAGGCCCTTCACTGAGCCCCAGCATTTT. Residues: CASSPDGRPFTEPQHF.

The genes are TRBV11-2 and TRBJ2-3, with D tentatively TRBD1 (5 bases). This CDR3 comprises 13 residues. V was trimmed by 1 base and J by 9 bases, leaving 11 bases between them. The germline V gene has CDR1 SGHAT and CDR2 FQNNGV. CDR3 residues: CASSLASSGTQYF. The CDR3 DNA is TGTGCCAGCAGCTTAGCCAGTTCAGGGACGCAGTATTTT.

The chain is built from TRBV5-6 and TRBJ1-2, with TRBD1 as a possible D gene (5 bases). This CDR3 is built from 13 residues. V gave up 5 bases and J gave up 5 bases, with 13 bases separating them. Germline CDR1 is SGHDT and CDR2 is YYEEEE. CDR3 residues: CASRSQGGYGYTF. The CDR3 DNA is TGTGCCAGCAGATCCCAGGGTGGGTATGGCTACACCTTC.

V and J are TRBV11-3 and TRBJ1-1, with D tentatively TRBD1 (6 bases). V was pared by 5 bases and J by 3 bases, with 16 bases between. The length of the CDR3 is 15 residues. Germline V gives CDR1 SGHNT, CDR2 YENEEA. The CDR3 loop reads CASSPHQGSDTEAFF. The CDR3 nucleotides read TGTGCCAGCAGCCCCCACCAGGGGTCGGACACTGAAGCTTTCTTT.

The chain couples TRBV9 to TRBJ1-5; a possible D gene is TRBD1 (5 bases). CDR3 size: 15 residues. Germline V CDR1 and CDR2: SGDLS, YYNGEE. V lost 4 bases, J lost 2 bases, and 13 bases lay in between. CDR3 sequence reads: CASSPKGLGNQPQHF. In DNA form, the CDR3 reads TGTGCCAGCAGCCCCAAGGGGCTGGGCAATCAGCCCCAGCATTTT.

The chain has TRBV27 and TRBJ2-1, with D possibly TRBD2 on 6 matching bases. CDR1 is MNHEY, CDR2 SMNVEV, per germline (reference sequence). With 3 bases removed from V and 4 bases from J, the gap between germline ends came to 7 bases. The CDR3 totals 13 residues. The CDR3 DNA reads TGTGCCAGCAGTTTTGGAGGGTACAATGAGCAGTTCTTC. It specifies CASSFGGYNEQFF.

The rearrangement joins TRBV6-5 to TRBJ1-1; a possible D gene is TRBD1 (5 bases). Looked up from germline, CDR1 is MNHEY and CDR2 is SVGAGI. Trimming took 6 bases from V and 1 from J, leaving 9 bases between them. This CDR3 is 13 amino acids long. The CDR3, as DNA: TGTGCCAGCAGGGGGGGAGAGAACACTGAAGCTTTCTTT. It specifies CASRGGENTEAFF.

This clone was seen once. The chain joins TRBV18 to TRBJ1-1; no clear D. Trimming took 6 bases from V and 8 from J, leaving 10 bases between them. Germline V gene lookup returns CDR1 KGHSH and CDR2 LQKENI. This CDR3 is 11 amino acids long. CDR3 in amino acids: CASSYEVEAFF. The CDR3 nucleotides read TGTGCCAGCTCCTATGAGGTGGAAGCTTTCTTT.

The rearrangement links TRBV7-9 to TRBJ1-4; no clear D gene. Per the germline V gene, CDR1 is SEHNR and CDR2 is FQNEAQ (reference sequence). Trimming removed 6 bases at V and 2 bases at J, with 13 bases between. The CDR3 contains 15 residues. CDR3 protein: CASREPGTTNEKLFF. In DNA form, the CDR3 reads TGTGCCAGCAGGGAGCCGGGAACGACTAATGAAAAACTGTTTTTT.